Detailed here is one T cell receptor (beta chain). This clonotype was picked up many times. The antigen it binds to is not known. There are no base qualities to consult, and no much larger clone falls within one base. Amplification of TCR beta CDR3 regions was carried out from RNA transcripts. A first-round RT-PCR of the TCR CDR3 used the HTBI primer set with the Qiagen OneStep RT-PCR kit. A second multiplex PCR round built the libraries, followed by size selection and purification. Paired-end sequencing of the libraries was performed with 100 bp reads on an Illumina HiSeq2000. As for the original processing: SOAPnuke was used to process the raw data, with reads discarded if the reads contained adapters or uncalled bases, had a mean Phred below 15, or lacked an exact constant-primer or identifier match. High-quality paired reads were merged using COPE v1.2.5, and each unique nucleotide sequence was defined as a clonotype. Clonotypes were aligned to IMGT TRBV, TRBD and TRBJ reference segments using MiTCR v1.1. The analysis included only V-J combinations with a frequency above 0.0001, which together covered more than 98% of the repertoires. The TCS score was defined as F50 (clonal expansion) divided by E x V (chaos), with BLOSUM62-based TCRdist calculated between CDR3 peptides within each V-J. Welch's t-statistics and random forest reduced around 520 V-J features to about 13, which were used in a naive Bayes classifier (R e1071). The Morisita-Horn index was used to measure how similar the thyroid and blood repertoires were. TCRdb reanalyzed the raw reads on its own, using fastp at Q25 for trimming and MiXCR for clone calling, and kept in-frame beta chains. Identical CDR3 protein sequences are pooled into one entry, listed with their most common genes and DNA. It is TCRdb's table, rather than the study itself, that gives the V and J calls and clone size. The sample data list more than 500,000 distinct CDR3 sequences, and about 45% of these were observed just once. Of the sample, roughly 19% is held by the ten largest clones.

Any patient with an uncontrolled infection, another autoimmune disease, pregnancy or lactation was excluded. Diagnoses relied on clinical symptoms, serum thyroxine and TRAb, thyroid ultrasound and orbital computed tomography. Total RNA was extracted using Trizol reagent, and RNA quality was assessed on an Agilent 2100 Bioanalyzer. These data originate in a study of T cells in Graves' hyperthyroidism and ophthalmopathy (dated by TCRdb to about 2019). Study-wide context: To identify TCR V-J signatures that set the groups apart, the researchers used a discovery cohort of more than 95 patients, made up of roughly 40 with Graves' ophthalmopathy and around 58 with stable Graves' hyperthyroidism. Whether ophthalmopathy could be predicted prospectively was tested in an independent validation cohort made up of about 20 hyperthyroidism patients plus 17 patients who later progressed to ophthalmopathy. For training and testing, the 100 patients in the discovery cohort were randomly divided in a 7:3 ratio. In six Graves' hyperthyroidism patients, the study also compared T-cell repertoires from thyroid tissue with T-cell repertoires from blood. After sampling, hyperthyroidism patients received methimazole starting at 30 mg daily, and ophthalmopathy patients received high-dose intravenous methylprednisolone. The paper describes TCR Vbeta CDR3 sequencing of 135 peripheral blood samples, made up of 43 ophthalmopathy patients, some 76 hyperthyroidism patients and some 17 progressor patients. What the authors observed across the whole study: In validation, progression to ophthalmopathy was predicted by the model with around 71% sensitivity and 72% to 85% specificity, a median of approximately 7.1 months before onset. No statistical method was used to fix the sample size in advance, and group allocation was not hidden from the investigators. A model built on a 13 V-J signature distinguished ophthalmopathy from stable hyperthyroidism, reaching around 88% sensitivity and around 81% specificity in cross-validation and 80%/75% in testing. Most expanded thyroid clonotypes (frequency above 0.001) were also detected in blood, suggesting blood repertoires may reflect thyroid immune responses.

This TCR was sampled from an adult woman with Graves' disease, either hyperthyroidism or ophthalmopathy (not recorded which). The specimen was peripheral blood or thyroid tissue (not recorded which).

The DNA sequence is TGTGCCAGCAGCCCATTAATCAGGGATGAAAAACTGTTTTTT. The resulting protein is CASSPLIRDEKLFF. The chain links TRBV7-8 with TRBJ1-4; TRBD1 is possibly the D segment (5 matching bases). CDR1 and CDR2 are drawn from the germline V gene: SGHVS, FQNEAQ. V is cut by 5 bases and J by 6 bases, and the space between the germline ends is 13 bases. Its CDR3 holds 14 amino acids, cysteine through phenylalanine. The entry retains the CDR3 DNA only, 42 bases that are in frame from base 1.